These 16 T cell receptor beta chains came from one sample sequenced in a study of blood T cell repertoires in COVID-19. Libraries were prepared by immunoSEQ multiplex PCR; TCRdb keeps only in-frame clonotypes and omits some of them. This table holds approximately 220,000 clones, 65% to 85% found once. Sequencing was carried out using peripheral blood. Source of these receptors: a woman aged 45 to 65 with acute or convalescent COVID-19.

The CDR3 protein is CASRDRDNYGYTF. CDR3 bases: TGTGCCAGCCGGGACAGGGATAACTATGGCTACACCTTC. The gene calls are TRBV12-3 or TRBV12-4 and TRBJ1-2, with TRBD1 identical over 9 bases. The CDR3 has 13 residues. The V segment lost 8 bases and the J segment 1 base; nucleotides outside the gene matches: 2.

The gene calls are TRBV6-1 and TRBJ1-3, with D hard to call. Trimming pared 4 bases from V and 1 base from J, leaving 17 bases between. The CDR3 is 17 amino acids. Germline CDR1 reads MNHNS; CDR2 reads SASEGT. CDR3 sequence (DNA): TGTGCCAGCAGTGGTGGCCCTACACTAACTTCTGGAAACACCATATATTTT. Translated: CASSGGPTLTSGNTIYF.

V usage is TRBV6-2 or TRBV6-3 and J usage is TRBJ2-5, with unresolved D. With 0 bases removed from V and 5 bases from J, the gap between germline ends came to 10 bases. CDR1 is MNHEY, CDR2 SVGEGT, per germline. The CDR3 length is 14 residues. The CDR3 region has the DNA TGTGCCAGCAGTTACTCGACCGGGTGGGAGACCCAGTACTTC. It translates to CASSYSTGWETQYF.

V is TRBV12-5 and J is TRBJ2-7, with TRBD1 as a possible D gene (5 bases). The germline gives CDR1 LGHNT, CDR2 FRNRAP. Trimming removed 5 bases from V and 2 bases from J, with 13 bases in between. CDR3 length equals 14 residues. CDR3 DNA sequence: TGTGCTAGTGGTCGACAGTCTCGGACCTACGAGCAGTACTTC. This translates into CASGRQSRTYEQYF. The full variable domain, rest sourced from reference TRBV12-5 and TRBJ2-7, is DARVTQTPRHKVTEMGQEVTMRCQPILGHNTVFWYRQTMMQGLELLAYFRNRAPLDDSGMPKDRFSAEMPDATLATLKIQPSEPRDSAVYFCASGRQSRTYEQYFGPGTRLTVT.

The chain recombines TRBV19 with TRBJ1-6; 7 bases map to TRBD1. CDR3 length: 14 residues. The V and J ends lost 6 bases and 3 bases, in that order; junction bases with no gene match: 2. The germline CDR1 and CDR2 sequences are LNHDA and SQIVND (reference sequence). The CDR3 sequence: CASRTGVYNSPLHF. In DNA form, the CDR3 reads TGTGCCAGTAGAACAGGGGTCTATAATTCACCCCTCCACTTT.

This sequence joins TRBV19 and TRBJ1-1; D might be TRBD1 (5 bases). The germline V gene has CDR1 LNHDA and CDR2 SQIVND (reference sequence). The CDR3 is 18 residues long. Trimming took off 1 base at V and 1 base at J, with 19 bases between the two ends. In DNA form, the CDR3 reads TGTGCCAGTAGTATAGCCCGGGAGCCCAGGGTGGGGAACACTGAAGCTTTCTTT. It yields the protein CASSIAREPRVGNTEAFF.

This rearrangement joins TRBV19 to TRBJ1-2; TRBD1 agrees at 8 bases. Germline V gives CDR1 LNHDA, CDR2 SQIVND (reference sequence). J lost 4 bases, V lost 8 bases, and 9 bases had no gene match. This CDR3 spans 14 amino acids. The CDR3 region is CASGGQGSSYGYTF. For the CDR3, the DNA is TGTGCCAGTGGTGGACAGGGTAGTTCCTATGGCTACACCTTC.

V usage is TRBV19 and J usage is TRBJ2-1, with 12 nucleotides matching TRBD2. V dropped 0 bases and J dropped 5; count of bases not matched to a gene: 2. The germline V gene encodes CDR1 LNHDA and CDR2 SQIVND (reference sequence). This CDR3 spans 16 amino acids. CDR3 sequence: CASSIERTSGNNEQFF. CDR3 in DNA: TGTGCCAGTAGTATAGAGAGGACTAGCGGGAACAATGAGCAGTTCTTC.

J is TRBJ1-1 and V is TRBV28; the D is unclear. The CDR3 is 12 residues long. Deletions cut 4 bases from V and 10 bases from J, with 13 bases between. In germline, CDR1 is MDHEN, CDR2 SYDVKM. The CDR3 DNA reads TGTGCCAGCAGTTCATTAAAACTGCGAGCTTTCTTT. Protein: CASSSLKLRAFF.

V gene TRBV24-1 combines with J gene TRBJ2-4, with TRBD1 matching 7 bases. The CDR3 covers 15 residues. V was pared by 2 bases and J by 9 bases, with 9 bases of the junction left unmatched. Per germline, CDR1 KGHDR and CDR2 SFDVKD. CDR3 loop: CATSDYDDRDGIQYF. As DNA, the CDR3 is TGTGCCACCAGTGATTACGACGACAGGGACGGCATTCAGTACTTC.

V usage is TRBV19 and J usage is TRBJ1-1; D remains unclear. Germline CDR1 LNHDA, CDR2 SQIVND (reference sequence). V shed 3 bases and J shed 10 bases, with 12 bases lying between them. The CDR3 contains 12 residues. The CDR3 nucleotides are TGTGCCAGTAGTATCAATTCTGGAGTAGCTTTCTTT. As protein: CASSINSGVAFF. Using reference TRBV19 and TRBJ1-1 for the parts outside the CDR3, the full variable domain is DGGITQSPKYLFRKEGQNVTLSCEQNLNHDAMYWYRQDPGQGLRLIYYSQIVNDFQKGDIAEGYSVSREKKESFPLTVTSAQKNPTAFYLCASSINSGVAFFGQGTRLTVV.

The rearrangement uses TRBV27 and TRBJ2-7, with TRBD1 as a possible D gene (5 bases). V lost 7 bases and J 1 base, leaving 17 bases between the germline ends. Germline-derived CDR1 and CDR2 are MNHEY and SMNVEV (reference sequence). The CDR3 is 15 residues long. CDR3 sequence: CASKIRRDLSYEQYF. In DNA form, the CDR3 reads TGTGCCAGCAAGATTCGCAGGGATCTTTCCTACGAGCAGTACTTC.

The table lists this clone with a few counts. The genes are TRBV27 and TRBJ2-2; possible D gene TRBD2, 6 bases. V shed 7 bases and J shed 7 bases, with 16 bases lying between them. This CDR3 is built from 14 residues. The germline CDR1 and CDR2 sequences are MNHEY and SMNVEV (reference sequence). CDR3 nucleotide sequence: TGTGCCAGCAAAAAGCGGGTGGAGGACGGGGAGCTGTTTTTT. Translated, it gives CASKKRVEDGELFF.

The chain links TRBV7-2 to TRBJ1-2, with 7 bases fitting TRBD1. Per germline, CDR1 SGHTA and CDR2 FQGNSA. The CDR3 length is 16 residues. The ends lost 3 bases at V and 2 bases at J; junction bases unmatched: 9. Written as DNA, the CDR3 is TGTGCCAGCAGCTTCACCTCCGGGACAGCGAACTATGGCTACACCTTC. It yields the protein CASSFTSGTANYGYTF.

The chain joins TRBV28 to TRBJ2-2, with D maybe TRBD1 (6 bases). Germline V CDR1 and CDR2: MDHEN, SYDVKM. Deletions cut 7 bases from V and 4 bases from J, with 10 bases between. This CDR3 has 13 residues. The CDR3 here is CASIQGITGELFF. Written as DNA, the CDR3 is TGTGCCAGCATACAGGGAATCACCGGGGAGCTGTTTTTT. The variable domain in full, completed from reference TRBV28 and TRBJ2-2, reads DVKVTQSSRYLVKRTGEKVFLECVQDMDHENMFWYRQDPGLGLRLIYFSYDVKMKEKGDIPEGYSVSREKKERFSLILESASTNQTSMYLCASIQGITGELFFGEGSRLTVL.

This rearrangement joins TRBV9 to TRBJ2-5; 12 nucleotides align to TRBD2. This CDR3 spans 17 amino acids. The junction had 10 bases not matched to a gene; V was cut back by 2 bases and J by 5 bases. The germline V gene has CDR1 SGDLS and CDR2 YYNGEE. The CDR3 loop reads CASSVLAGGSVGETQYF. In DNA, the CDR3 is TGTGCCAGCAGCGTGCTAGCGGGAGGGAGTGTTGGGGAGACCCAGTACTTC.